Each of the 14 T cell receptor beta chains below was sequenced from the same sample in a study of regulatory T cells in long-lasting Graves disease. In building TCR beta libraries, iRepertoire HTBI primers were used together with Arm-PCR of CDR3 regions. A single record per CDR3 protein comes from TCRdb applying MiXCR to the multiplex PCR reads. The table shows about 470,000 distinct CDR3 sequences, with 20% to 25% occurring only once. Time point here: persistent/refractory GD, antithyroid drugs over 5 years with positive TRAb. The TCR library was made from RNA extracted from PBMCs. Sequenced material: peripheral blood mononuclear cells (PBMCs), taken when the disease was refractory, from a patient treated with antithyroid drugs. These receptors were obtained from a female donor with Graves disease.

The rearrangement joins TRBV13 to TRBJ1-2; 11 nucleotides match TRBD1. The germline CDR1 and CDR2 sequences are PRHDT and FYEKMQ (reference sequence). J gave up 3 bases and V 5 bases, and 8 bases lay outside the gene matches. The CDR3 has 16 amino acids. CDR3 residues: CASSAYRTGGDYGYTF. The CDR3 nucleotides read TGTGCCAGCAGCGCGTACAGGACAGGGGGCGACTATGGCTACACCTTC.

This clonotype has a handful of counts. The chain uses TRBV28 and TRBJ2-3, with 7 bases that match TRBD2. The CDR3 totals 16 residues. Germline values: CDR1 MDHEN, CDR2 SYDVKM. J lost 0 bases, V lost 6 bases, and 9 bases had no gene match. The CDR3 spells CASSTSQRDSTDTQYF. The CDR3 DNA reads TGTGCCAGCAGCACTTCCCAGCGGGACAGCACAGATACGCAGTATTTT.

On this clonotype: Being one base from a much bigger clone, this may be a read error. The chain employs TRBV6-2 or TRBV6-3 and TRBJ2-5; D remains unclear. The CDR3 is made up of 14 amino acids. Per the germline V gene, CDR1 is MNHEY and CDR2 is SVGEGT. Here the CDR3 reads CASTTPFYQGTQYF. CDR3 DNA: TGTGCCAGCACCACCCCGTTCTACCAAGGGACCCAGTACTTC.

CDR3 nucleotide sequence: TGTGCCAGCAGCCAAGCGCAGGGAACGACTGAAGCTTTCTTT. This sequence encodes CASSQAQGTTEAFF. The chain combines TRBV3-1 with TRBJ1-1; tentative D call: TRBD1 (5 bases). The CDR3 has 14 residues. The ends were cut back, 1 base at V and 5 bases at J, with 11 bases in the middle. Germline V gene lookup returns CDR1 LGHDT and CDR2 YNNKEL (reference sequence).

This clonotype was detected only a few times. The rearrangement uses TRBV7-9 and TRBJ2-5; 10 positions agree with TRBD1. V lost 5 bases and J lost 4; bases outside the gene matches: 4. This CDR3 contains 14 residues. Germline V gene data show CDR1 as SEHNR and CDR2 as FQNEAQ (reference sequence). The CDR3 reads CASSTRDRGETQYF. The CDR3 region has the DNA TGTGCCAGCAGCACCCGGGACAGGGGAGAGACCCAGTACTTC.

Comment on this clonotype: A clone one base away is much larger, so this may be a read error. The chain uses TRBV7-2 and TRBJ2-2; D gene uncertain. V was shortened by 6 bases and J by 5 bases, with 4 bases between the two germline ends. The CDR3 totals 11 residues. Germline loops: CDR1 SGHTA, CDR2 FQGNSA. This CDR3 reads CASRQTGELFF. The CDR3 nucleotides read TGTGCCAGCAGGCAGACCGGGGAGCTGTTTTTT. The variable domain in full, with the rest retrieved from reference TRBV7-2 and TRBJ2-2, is GAGVSQSPSNKVTEKGKDVELRCDPISGHTALYWYRQSLGQGLEFLIYFQGNSAPDKSGLPSDRFSAERTGGSVSTLTIQRTQQEDSAVYLCASRQTGELFFGEGSRLTVL.

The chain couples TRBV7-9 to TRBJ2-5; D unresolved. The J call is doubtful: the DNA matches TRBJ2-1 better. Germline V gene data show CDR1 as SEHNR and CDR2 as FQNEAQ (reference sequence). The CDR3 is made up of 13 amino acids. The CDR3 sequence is CASSLIVHNEQFF. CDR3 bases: TGTGCCAGCAGCTTAATTGTTCACAATGAGCAGTTCTTC.

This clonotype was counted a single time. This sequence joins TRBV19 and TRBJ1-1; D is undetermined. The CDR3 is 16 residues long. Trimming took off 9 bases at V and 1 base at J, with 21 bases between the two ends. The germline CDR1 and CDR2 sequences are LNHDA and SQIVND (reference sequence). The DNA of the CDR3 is TGTGCCAGCGTTTTTTCAGTCCAGGTTCCGAACACTGAAGCTTTCTTT. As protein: CASVFSVQVPNTEAFF.

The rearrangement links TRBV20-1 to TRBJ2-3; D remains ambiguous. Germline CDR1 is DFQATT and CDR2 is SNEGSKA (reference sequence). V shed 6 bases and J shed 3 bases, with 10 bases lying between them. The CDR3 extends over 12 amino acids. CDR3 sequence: CSAGPGTDTQYF. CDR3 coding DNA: TGCAGTGCCGGACCCGGAACAGATACGCAGTATTTT.

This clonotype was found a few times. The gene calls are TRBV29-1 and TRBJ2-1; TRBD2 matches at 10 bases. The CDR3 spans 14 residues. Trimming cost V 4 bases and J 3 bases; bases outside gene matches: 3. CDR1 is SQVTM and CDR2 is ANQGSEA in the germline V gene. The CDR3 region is CSVASSGSYNEQFF. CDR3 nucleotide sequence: TGCAGCGTTGCATCTAGCGGGAGCTACAATGAGCAGTTCTTC.

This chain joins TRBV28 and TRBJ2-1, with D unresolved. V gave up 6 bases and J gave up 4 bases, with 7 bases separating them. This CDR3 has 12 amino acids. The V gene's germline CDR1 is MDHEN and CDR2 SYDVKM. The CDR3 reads CASRGWYNEQFF. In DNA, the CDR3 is TGTGCCAGCAGAGGGTGGTACAATGAGCAGTTCTTC.

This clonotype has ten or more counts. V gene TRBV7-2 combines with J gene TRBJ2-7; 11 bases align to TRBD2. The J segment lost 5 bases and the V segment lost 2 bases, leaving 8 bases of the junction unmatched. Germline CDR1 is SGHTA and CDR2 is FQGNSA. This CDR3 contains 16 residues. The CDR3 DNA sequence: TGTGCCAGCAGCTTAAGGGAGCTAGCGGGAGGCCACGAGCAGTACTTC. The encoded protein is CASSLRELAGGHEQYF.

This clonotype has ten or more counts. The CDR3, as DNA: TGTGCCAGCAGCCCCACAGTTAGGGAGACCCAGTACTTC. Translating it yields CASSPTVRETQYF. The rearrangement joins TRBV12-3 or TRBV12-4 to TRBJ2-5; D is ambiguous. The CDR3 has 13 residues. Trimming cost V 6 bases and J 5 bases, with 13 bases left between them.

CDR3 sequence (DNA): TGCAGTGCTAAGAAGGGGGACGGTTCACCCCTCCACTTT. This gives the protein CSAKKGDGSPLHF. This chain links TRBV20-1 with TRBJ1-6; the D gene is possibly TRBD1 (6 bases). There are 13 residues in the CDR3. Germline V gene sequence: CDR1 DFQATT, CDR2 SNEGSKA (reference sequence). Trimming cost V 4 bases and J 9 bases, with 13 bases left between them.